This TCR beta chain was documented in a study of blood T cell repertoires in COVID-19 (dated by TCRdb to 2018 to 2020). Notes on the research overall: The collaborator samples originated in the United States, Italy and Spain and spanned the acute and convalescent phases of COVID-19. The prospective study material was composed of cDNA or gDNA derived from T cells, B-cell-depleted T cells, or PBMCs. Deeply sampled blood TCRbeta repertoires from subjects exposed to, actively infected with, or recovered from COVID-19 were included in the dataset. A freely available public database, intended as a resource for researchers studying the immune response to SARS-CoV-2, is where the repertoires were released. Samples were obtained from the ongoing ImmuneRACE study (first 160 participants) and from 950 to 1,500 subjects provided by 6 global collaborators. Nearly every sample came with metadata listing a de-identified subject ID, COVID-19 status, age in years and sex. Where available, HLA class I and class II types were taken from metadata supplied by the sample provider and were not determined by assay-based typing. The full study reports these points: How much clinical and demographic metadata was included differed by source and by participant, and the metadata was provided uncurated.

A remark on this clone: No antigen is known for it. No base quality values were provided; no much bigger clone lies one nucleotide off.

From the cysteine up to the phenylalanine, the CDR3 has a length of 17 residues. The retained sequence is limited to the CDR3, 51 bases, with the frame set at the first base. V lost 6 bases and J lost 1 base, and the count of bases not matched to a germline gene is 11. CDR1 MNHEY and CDR2 SMNVEV are derived from the germline V gene (reference sequence). TCRbeta CDR3 regions were amplified from genomic DNA using the immunoSEQ Assay, a bias-controlled multiplex PCR. From the authors' description of their analysis: Within the assay, amplification of reference gene primers was used to estimate how many nucleated cells each sample contained. Sequence reads were collapsed and filtered to measure the absolute abundance of every unique TCRbeta CDR3 rearrangement. For each sample, productive Simpson clonality was calculated as the square root of Simpson's diversity index over productive rearrangements. Drawn from immuneACCESS, this table holds only the in-frame rearrangements with V and J called that TCRdb kept. Clones are partly lost; checked studies trace under half to an unresolved V gene and leave the rest unexplained. V and J calls plus clone size are reproduced from that table; the DNA served to infer D and trimming. Across this sample there are 25,000 to 35,000 clones, with 80% to 90% seen only once. Clones ranked in the top ten supply 15% to 20% of the sample.

Each collaborating institution followed its own protocols to collect whole blood in K2EDTA tubes. For TCRbeta analysis, collaborator samples were shipped as frozen whole blood, as isolated PBMCs, or as DNA extracted from either sample type. Material for sequencing was peripheral blood. This TCR was sampled from an elderly man with acute or convalescent COVID-19. The sequence joins TRBV27 to TRBJ2-1; 8 central bases correspond to TRBD1. Here is the DNA: TGTGCCAGCAGGCGCAACGACAGGGGTCCTTCCTACAATGAGCAGTTCTTC. Translation gives CASRRNDRGPSYNEQFF.